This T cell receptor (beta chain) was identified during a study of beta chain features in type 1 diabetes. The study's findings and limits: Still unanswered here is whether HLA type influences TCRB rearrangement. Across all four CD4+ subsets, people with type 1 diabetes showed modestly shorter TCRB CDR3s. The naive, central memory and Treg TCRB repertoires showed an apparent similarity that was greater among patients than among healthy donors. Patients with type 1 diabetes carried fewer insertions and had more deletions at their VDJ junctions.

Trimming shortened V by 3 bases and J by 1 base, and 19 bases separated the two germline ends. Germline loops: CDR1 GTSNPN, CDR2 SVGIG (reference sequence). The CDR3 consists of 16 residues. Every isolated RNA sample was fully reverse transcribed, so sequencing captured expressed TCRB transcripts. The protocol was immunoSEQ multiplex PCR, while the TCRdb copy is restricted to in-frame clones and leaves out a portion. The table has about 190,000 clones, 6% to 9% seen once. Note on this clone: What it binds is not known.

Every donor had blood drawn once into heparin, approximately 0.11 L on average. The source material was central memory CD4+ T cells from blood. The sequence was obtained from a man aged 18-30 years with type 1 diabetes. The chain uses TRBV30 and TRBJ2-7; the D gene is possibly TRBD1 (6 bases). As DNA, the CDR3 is TGTGCCTGGAGGCCCCCCGGGACATCGGTATCCTACGAGCAGTACTTC. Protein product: CAWRPPGTSVSYEQYF.